Below, one T cell receptor beta chain is given with its context. Its antigen has not been determined. Per-nucleotide qualities are absent, and no much larger clonotype sits a single base away. After more than nine days of culture, CD4+ T cells were isolated with the EasySep CD4+ T cell isolation kit. Convalescent patients had PCR-confirmed SARS-CoV-2 infection between March and December 2020, before Alpha, Beta and Delta variants emerged in the United States. Half of the culture medium was replaced with fresh IL-2-containing medium on days 3 and 7. Unless noted otherwise, every peptide stimulation condition was cultured in triplicate wells. Using Ficoll-Paque Plus gradient centrifugation, PBMC were separated from whole blood and then either used fresh or cryopreserved at -140C. The QIAamp micro DNA kit was used to extract genomic DNA from the cultured CD4+ T cells. The data were taken from a study of vaccination effects on CD4 cells after COVID-19 (dated by TCRdb to the early 2020s). Turning to the overall study: In the ViraFEST assay, PBMC were stimulated with viral peptide pools, and antigen-specific CD4+ T cell clonotypes were then identified by expansion using TCR sequencing. Each participant received two doses of an mRNA SARS-CoV-2 vaccine, either BNT162b2 or mRNA-1273. Pre-vaccine samples were collected from a couple of convalescent patients 16 days and one week before the first dose, corresponding to 142 and 148 days after COVID-19 diagnosis. Over 1.5 million PBMC per well were cultured with about 9 ug/ml peptides in IMDM containing 5% human AB serum, around 10 IU/ml IL-2 and gentamicin. SARS-CoV-2 spike-specific CD4+ TCR repertoires from before and after mRNA vaccination were compared in COVID-19 convalescent patients and in infection-naive vaccine recipients. A total of approximately 9 COVID-19 convalescent patients and 4 SARS-CoV-2-naive healthy vaccine recipients were included in the full study. In the study, cultures from other donors were sequenced using the Oncomine TCR Beta short-read assay on an Illumina iSeq 100.

The CDR3 has 15 amino acids, counting the end cysteine and phenylalanine. The CDR3 DNA has 45 bases and is translated from base 1. The junction shows trimming of 6 bases on V and 4 bases on J, plus 15 bases between the germline ends. From a lookup of the germline V gene (reference sequence), CDR1 and CDR2 are MNHEY and SMNVEV. Library generation was performed with the immunoSEQ multiplex PCR assay. DNA from the CD4+ T cells that had been cultured and isolated underwent TCR beta CDR3 sequencing. Turning to the authors' computational methods: Non-productive TCR sequences were removed and reads were trimmed to the CDR3 region, keeping CDR3s of at least 7 amino acids. The MANAFEST web app was used to identify antigen-specific clonotypes by comparing expansion in peptide wells with expansion in reference cultures. To be called positive, a clone needed expansion at FDR<0.05 compared with the reference and with all other wells, an odds ratio greater than 5, and a frequency greater than 0.1% in two replicate wells. A clonotype was defined as cross-reactive if the clonotype was significantly expanded both in SARS-CoV-2 spike wells and in at least one common cold coronavirus spike condition. CDR3 similarity was assessed by Levenshtein distance using the stringdist R package, and unrooted trees were constructed with ape in R 3.6.1. In its TCRdb copy, this immuneACCESS table keeps in-frame sequences only and misses some clones. Where compared with another copy, unresolved V genes explain less than half of these, and the others have no known cause. Clone size and the V and J calls come from that table; the DNA yielded D and trimming. Within this sample are about 64,000 clones, with approximately 70% of them counted one time only. The ten most abundant clones make up around 21% of the sample.

Overall study outcomes, separate from this receptor: For convalescent patients, new clones induced by the vaccine made up most of the post-vaccine spike-reactive repertoire, and these new clones were largely distinct from the clones induced by infection. At late post-vaccination timepoints, both infection-induced and vaccine-induced clones showed marked clonal contraction, consistent with waning T cell responses. The study was limited by a small number of convalescent patients, and early post-infection timepoints were lacking.

This clonotype was sampled from a human donor who had a prior SARS-CoV-2 infection. This material consisted of CD4+ T cells from PBMCs cultured without peptide, taken before COVID-19 vaccination. Rearrangement joined TRBV27 to TRBJ2-2, and possibly TRBD2, on 7 matching bases. CDR3 protein: CASSLRGASTGELFF. In nucleotide form, the sequence is TGTGCCAGCAGCTTACGGGGGGCTAGCACCGGGGAGCTGTTTTTT.